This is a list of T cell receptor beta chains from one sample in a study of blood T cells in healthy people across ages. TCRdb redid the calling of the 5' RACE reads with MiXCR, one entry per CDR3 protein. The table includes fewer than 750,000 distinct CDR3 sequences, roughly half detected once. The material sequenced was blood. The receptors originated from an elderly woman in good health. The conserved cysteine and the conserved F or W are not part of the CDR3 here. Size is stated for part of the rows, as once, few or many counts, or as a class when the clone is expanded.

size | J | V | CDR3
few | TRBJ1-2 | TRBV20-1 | SARVVFGSANYGYT
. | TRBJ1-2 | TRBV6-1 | ASSKTDLEGYT
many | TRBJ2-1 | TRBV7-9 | ASSRPGQGYNEQF
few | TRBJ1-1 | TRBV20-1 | SAAFPRAMNTEAF
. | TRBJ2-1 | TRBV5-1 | ASSPISGGYNEQF
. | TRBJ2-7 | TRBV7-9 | ASSFGQVQDEQY
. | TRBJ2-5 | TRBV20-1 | SARDAQETQY
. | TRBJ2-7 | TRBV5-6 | ASTLPGQGYEQY
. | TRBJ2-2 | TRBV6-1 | ASSVGELF
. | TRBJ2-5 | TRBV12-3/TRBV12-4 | ASSQGLAQETQY
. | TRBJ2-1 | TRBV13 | ASSLVQRADEQF
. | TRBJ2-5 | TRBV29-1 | SGCRDSQETQY
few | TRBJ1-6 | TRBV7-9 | ASSLASTGGNSPLH
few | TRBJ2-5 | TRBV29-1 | SVAGTGNSETQY
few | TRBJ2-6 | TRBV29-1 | SVRMAGANVLT
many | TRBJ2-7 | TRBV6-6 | ASAPRDEQY
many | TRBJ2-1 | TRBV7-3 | ASSLTGDPSYNEQF
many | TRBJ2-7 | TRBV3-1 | ASSQGLQGAIREQY
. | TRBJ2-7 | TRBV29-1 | SVDLGKGGYEQY
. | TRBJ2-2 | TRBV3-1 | ASSFRGTTGELF
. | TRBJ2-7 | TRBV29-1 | SVAGGPSYEQY
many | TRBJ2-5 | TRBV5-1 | ASSLEGGNSKTQY
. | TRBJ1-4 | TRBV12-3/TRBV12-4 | ASTNTSFRWLF
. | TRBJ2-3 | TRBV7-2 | ASSHRQGEGTDTQY
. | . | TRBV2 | ASSRQGNYEQY
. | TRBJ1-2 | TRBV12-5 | ASGLRQGRHYGYT
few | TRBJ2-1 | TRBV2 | ASRRLENEQF
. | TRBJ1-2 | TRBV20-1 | SATDREPNYGYT
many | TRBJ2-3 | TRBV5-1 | ASSSTSGVPDTQY
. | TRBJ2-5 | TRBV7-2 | ASSIEYRYQETQY
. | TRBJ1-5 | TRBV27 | ASSFGQGPNHPQH
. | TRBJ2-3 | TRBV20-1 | SAKIGQGAVGTQY
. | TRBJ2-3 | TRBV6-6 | ASSPGRIYTDTQY
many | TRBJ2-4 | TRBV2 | ASSAGGANIQY
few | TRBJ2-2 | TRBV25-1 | ASSVTGERTGELF
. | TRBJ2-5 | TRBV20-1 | SASNRGGQETQY
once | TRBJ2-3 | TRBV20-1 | SARDPAAGGRDTQY
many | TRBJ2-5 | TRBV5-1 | ASRRDPTKLETQY
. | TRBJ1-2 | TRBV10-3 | AISELGVNGYT
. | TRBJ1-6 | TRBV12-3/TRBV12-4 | ASSPPGTAYSPLH
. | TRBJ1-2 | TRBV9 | ASSPNPDSYGYT
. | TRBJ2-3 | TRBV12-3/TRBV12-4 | ASSLWELAGVSTDTQY
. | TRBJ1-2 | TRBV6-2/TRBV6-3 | ASSYSSYYGYT
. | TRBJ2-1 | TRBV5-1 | ASRSLGGADNEQF
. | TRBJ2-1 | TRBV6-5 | ASSYSTGCEQF
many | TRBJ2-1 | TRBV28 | ASSLRSSGSSSYNEQF